This T cell receptor (beta chain) was identified during a study of blood T cell repertoires in COVID-19. Sequenced by immunoSEQ multiplex PCR; TCRdb stores in-frame clones only, minus some. This sample has around 120,000 clones; roughly 69% occur once, and the top ten carry roughly 2.2%. Trimming removed 4 bases from V and 0 bases from J, with 12 bases in between. CDR1 and CDR2 (germline): LGHNA, YSLEER. The CDR3 length is 16 residues. This rearrangement joins TRBV4-3 to TRBJ1-4; D gene ambiguous. The receptor was isolated from a woman between 65 and 79 years old with acute or convalescent COVID-19. Sequences were obtained from peripheral blood. The CDR3 nucleotides are TGCGCCAGCAGCCGCTGGTCGGGAACAACTAATGAAAAACTGTTTTTT. This encodes CASSRWSGTTNEKLFF.